This TCR beta chain was sequenced for a study of blood T cell repertoires in COVID-19. Across the study: PBMCs, B-cell-depleted T cells, or T cells provided the cDNA or gDNA that made up the material.

Germline CDR1 LGHDT, CDR2 YNNKEL (reference sequence). This CDR3 contains 17 residues. Trimming removed 1 base from V and 0 bases from J, with 13 bases in between. TCRdb keeps only in-frame clones here, not all; method: immunoSEQ multiplex PCR. Of about 200,000 clones listed, 70% to 85% are singletons. The specimen sequenced was peripheral blood. The TCR sequence derives from a human donor with acute or convalescent COVID-19. The donor label of this sample is uncertain. This chain uses TRBV3-1 (or the pseudogene TRBV3-2) with TRBJ1-3; D is undetermined. This chain's CDR3 is CASSQAGGGSSGNTIYF. The CDR3 DNA reads as TGTGCCAGCAGCCAAGCCGGTGGAGGAAGCTCTGGAAACACCATATATTTT.